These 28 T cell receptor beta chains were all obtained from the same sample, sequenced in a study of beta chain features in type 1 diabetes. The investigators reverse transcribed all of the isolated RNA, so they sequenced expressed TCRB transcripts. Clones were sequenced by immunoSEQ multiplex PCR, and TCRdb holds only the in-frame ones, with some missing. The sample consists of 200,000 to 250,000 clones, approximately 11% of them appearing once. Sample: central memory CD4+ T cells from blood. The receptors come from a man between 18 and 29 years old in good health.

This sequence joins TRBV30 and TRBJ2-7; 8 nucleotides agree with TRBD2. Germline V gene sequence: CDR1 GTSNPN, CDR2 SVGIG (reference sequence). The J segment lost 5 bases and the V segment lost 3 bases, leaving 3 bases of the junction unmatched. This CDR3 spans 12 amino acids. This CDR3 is CAWSGRAHEQYF. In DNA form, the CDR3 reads TGTGCCTGGAGCGGGAGGGCCCACGAGCAGTACTTC.

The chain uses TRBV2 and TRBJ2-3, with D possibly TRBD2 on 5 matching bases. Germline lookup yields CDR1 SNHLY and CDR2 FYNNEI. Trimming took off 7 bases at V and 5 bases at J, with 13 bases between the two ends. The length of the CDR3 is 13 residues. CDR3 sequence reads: CASIEGLGDTQYF. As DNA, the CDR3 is TGTGCCAGCATTGAGGGATTGGGAGATACGCAGTATTTT.

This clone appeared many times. Written as DNA, the CDR3 is TGTGCCAGCAGTTGGGACAGTTCGACTAATGAAAAACTGTTTTTT. Translating it yields CASSWDSSTNEKLFF. The rearrangement uses TRBV28 and TRBJ1-4, with 7 bases matching TRBD1. Looked up from germline, CDR1 is MDHEN and CDR2 is SYDVKM. This CDR3 region has 15 residues. Trimming took 4 bases from V and 2 from J; bases not matched to a gene: 4.

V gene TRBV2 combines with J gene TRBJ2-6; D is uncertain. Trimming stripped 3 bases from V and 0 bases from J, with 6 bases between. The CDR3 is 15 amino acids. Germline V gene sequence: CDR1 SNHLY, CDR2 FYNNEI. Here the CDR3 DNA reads TGTGCCAGCAGTGATTGGTACTCTGGGGCCAACGTCCTGACTTTC. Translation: CASSDWYSGANVLTF.

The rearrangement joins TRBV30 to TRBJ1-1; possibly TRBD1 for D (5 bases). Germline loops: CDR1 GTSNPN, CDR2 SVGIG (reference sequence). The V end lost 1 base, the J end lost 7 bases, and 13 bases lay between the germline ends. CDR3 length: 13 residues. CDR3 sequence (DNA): TGTGCCTGGAGTGCTTACGGGACGAGTGAAGCTTTCTTT. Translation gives CAWSAYGTSEAFF.

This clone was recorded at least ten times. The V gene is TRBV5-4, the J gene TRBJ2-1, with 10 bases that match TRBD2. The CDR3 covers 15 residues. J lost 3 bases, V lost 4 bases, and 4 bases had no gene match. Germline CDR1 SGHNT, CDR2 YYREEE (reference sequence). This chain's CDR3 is CASSLLAGGYNEQFF. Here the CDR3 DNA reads TGTGCCAGCAGCCTATTAGCGGGAGGCTACAATGAGCAGTTCTTC.

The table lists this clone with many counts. Here the CDR3 reads CASRSGANVLTF. Here the CDR3 DNA reads TGTGCCAGCAGGTCTGGGGCCAACGTCCTGACTTTC. This chain joins TRBV28 and TRBJ2-6; D is ambiguous. V was pared by 6 bases and J by 1 base, with 1 base between. The CDR3 has 12 residues. Germline V CDR1 and CDR2: MDHEN, SYDVKM.

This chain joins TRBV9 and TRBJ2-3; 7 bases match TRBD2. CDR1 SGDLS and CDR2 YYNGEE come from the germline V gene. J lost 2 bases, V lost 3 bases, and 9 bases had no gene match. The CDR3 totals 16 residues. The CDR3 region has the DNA TGTGCCAGCAGCGCCCAAGCGGGGAACCCCACAGATACGCAGTATTTT. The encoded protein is CASSAQAGNPTDTQYF.

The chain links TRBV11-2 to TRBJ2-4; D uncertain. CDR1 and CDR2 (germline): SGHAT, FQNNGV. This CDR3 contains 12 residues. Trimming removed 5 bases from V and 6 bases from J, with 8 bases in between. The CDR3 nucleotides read TGTGCCAGCAGCCGGTATGGAAACATTCAGTACTTC. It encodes CASSRYGNIQYF.

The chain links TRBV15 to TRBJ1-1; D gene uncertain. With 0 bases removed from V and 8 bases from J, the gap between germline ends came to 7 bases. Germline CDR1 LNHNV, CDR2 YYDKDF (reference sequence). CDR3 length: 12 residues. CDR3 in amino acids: CATSRDRREAFF. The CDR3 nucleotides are TGTGCCACCAGCAGAGATAGGAGGGAAGCTTTCTTT.

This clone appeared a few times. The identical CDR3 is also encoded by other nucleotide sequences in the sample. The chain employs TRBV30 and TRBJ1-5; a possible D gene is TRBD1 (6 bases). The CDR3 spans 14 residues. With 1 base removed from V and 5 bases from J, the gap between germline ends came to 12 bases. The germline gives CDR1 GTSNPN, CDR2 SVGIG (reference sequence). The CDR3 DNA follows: TGTGCCTGGAGTGGAGTACAGGGCGATCAGCCCCAGCATTTT. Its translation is CAWSGVQGDQPQHF.

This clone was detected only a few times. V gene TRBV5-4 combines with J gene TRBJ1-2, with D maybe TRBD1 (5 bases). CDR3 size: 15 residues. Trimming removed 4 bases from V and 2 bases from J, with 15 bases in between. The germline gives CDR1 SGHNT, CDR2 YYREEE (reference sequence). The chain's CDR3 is CASSPGTDKNYGYTF. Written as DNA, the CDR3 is TGTGCCAGCAGCCCAGGGACGGACAAGAACTATGGCTACACCTTC.

The CDR3 reads CASTSGNEQFF. CDR3 coding DNA: TGTGCCAGCACCTCGGGGAATGAGCAGTTCTTC. The rearrangement joins TRBV7-6 to TRBJ2-1, with D tentatively TRBD2 (5 bases). The ends were cut back, 7 bases at V and 7 bases at J, with 8 bases in the middle. The CDR3 is 11 amino acids. CDR1 and CDR2 from the germline V gene are SGHVS and FNYEAQ.

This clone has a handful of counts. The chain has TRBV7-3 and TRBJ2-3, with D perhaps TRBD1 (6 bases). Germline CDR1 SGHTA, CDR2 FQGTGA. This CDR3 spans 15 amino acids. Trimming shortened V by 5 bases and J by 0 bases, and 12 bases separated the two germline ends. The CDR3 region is CASSPGQPSTDTQYF. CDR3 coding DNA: TGTGCCAGCAGCCCCGGACAGCCAAGCACAGATACGCAGTATTTT.

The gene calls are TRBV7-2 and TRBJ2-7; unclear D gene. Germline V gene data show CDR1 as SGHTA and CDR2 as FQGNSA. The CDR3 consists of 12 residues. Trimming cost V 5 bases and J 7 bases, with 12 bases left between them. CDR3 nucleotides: TGTGCCAGCAGCACTCCCTTCCGGGAGCAGTACTTC. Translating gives CASSTPFREQYF. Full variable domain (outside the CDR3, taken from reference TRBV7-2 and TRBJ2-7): GAGVSQSPSNKVTEKGKDVELRCDPISGHTALYWYRQSLGQGLEFLIYFQGNSAPDKSGLPSDRFSAERTGGSVSTLTIQRTQQEDSAVYLCASSTPFREQYFGPGTRLTVT.

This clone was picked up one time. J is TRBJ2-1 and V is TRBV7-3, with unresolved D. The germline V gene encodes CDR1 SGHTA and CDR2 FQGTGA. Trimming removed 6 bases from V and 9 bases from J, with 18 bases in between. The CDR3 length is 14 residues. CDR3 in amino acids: CASSKVASSFEQFF. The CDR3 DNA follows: TGTGCCAGCAGTAAAGTAGCTAGTTCTTTTGAGCAGTTCTTC.

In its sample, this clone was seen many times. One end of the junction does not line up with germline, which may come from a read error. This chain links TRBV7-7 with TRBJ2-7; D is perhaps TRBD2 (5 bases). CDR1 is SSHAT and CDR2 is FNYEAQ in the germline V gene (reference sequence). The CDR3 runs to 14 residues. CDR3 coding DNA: TGTGCTAGCAGCACCTCCCTACTAGTGAGTGAGCAGTACTTC. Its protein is CASSTSLLVSEQYF.

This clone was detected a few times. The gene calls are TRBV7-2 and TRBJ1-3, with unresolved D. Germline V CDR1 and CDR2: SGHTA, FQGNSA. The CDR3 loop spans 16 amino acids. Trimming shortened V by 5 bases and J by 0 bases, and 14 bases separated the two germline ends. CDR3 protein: CASSRATSVSGNTIYF. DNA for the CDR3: TGTGCCAGCAGCCGGGCGACATCCGTCTCTGGAAACACCATATATTTT.

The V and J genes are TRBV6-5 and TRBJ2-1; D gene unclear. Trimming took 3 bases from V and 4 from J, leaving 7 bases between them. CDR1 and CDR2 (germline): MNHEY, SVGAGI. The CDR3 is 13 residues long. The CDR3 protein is CASSYLTYNEQFF. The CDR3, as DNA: TGTGCCAGCAGTTATTTAACGTACAATGAGCAGTTCTTC.

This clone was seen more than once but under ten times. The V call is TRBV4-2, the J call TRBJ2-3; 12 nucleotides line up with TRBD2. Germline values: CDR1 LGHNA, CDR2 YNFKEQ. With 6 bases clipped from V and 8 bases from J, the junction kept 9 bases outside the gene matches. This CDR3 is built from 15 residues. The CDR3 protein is CASSLAGGTQGTQYF. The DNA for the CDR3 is TGTGCCAGCAGTCTAGCGGGAGGGACCCAGGGTACGCAGTATTTT.

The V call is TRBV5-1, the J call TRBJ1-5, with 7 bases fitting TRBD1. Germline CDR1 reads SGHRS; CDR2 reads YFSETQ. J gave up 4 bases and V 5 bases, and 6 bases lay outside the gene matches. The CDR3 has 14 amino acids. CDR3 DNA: TGCGCCAGCAGGGACGGACAGGCGAATCAGCCCCAGCATTTT. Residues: CASRDGQANQPQHF.

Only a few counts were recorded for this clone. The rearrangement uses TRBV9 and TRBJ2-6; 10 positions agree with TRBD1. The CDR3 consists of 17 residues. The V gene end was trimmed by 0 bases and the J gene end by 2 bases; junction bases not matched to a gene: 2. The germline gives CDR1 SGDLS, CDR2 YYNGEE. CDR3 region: CASSVGTGGTGANVLTF. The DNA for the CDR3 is TGTGCCAGCAGCGTAGGGACAGGGGGGACTGGGGCCAACGTCCTGACTTTC.

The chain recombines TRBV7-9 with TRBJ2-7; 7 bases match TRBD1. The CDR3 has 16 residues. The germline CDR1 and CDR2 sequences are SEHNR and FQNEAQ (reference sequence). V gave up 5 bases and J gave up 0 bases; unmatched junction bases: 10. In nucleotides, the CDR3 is TGTGCCAGCAGCAAAACATACGGGACAGTCTCCTACGAGCAGTACTTC. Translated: CASSKTYGTVSYEQYF.

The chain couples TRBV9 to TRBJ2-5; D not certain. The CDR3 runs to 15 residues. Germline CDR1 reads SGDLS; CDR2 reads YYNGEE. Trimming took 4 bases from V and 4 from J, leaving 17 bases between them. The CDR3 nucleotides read TGTGCCAGCAGCTCCAGTACGGGTAGAGGAGAGACCCAGTACTTC. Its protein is CASSSSTGRGETQYF.

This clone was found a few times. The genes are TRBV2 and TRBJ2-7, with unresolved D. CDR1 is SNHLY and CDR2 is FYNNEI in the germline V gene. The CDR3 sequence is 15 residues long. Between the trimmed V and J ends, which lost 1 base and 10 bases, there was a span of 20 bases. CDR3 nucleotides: TGTGCCAGCAGTGAAGTAGTGGACGGAGTCCTAGAACAGTACTTC. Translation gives CASSEVVDGVLEQYF.

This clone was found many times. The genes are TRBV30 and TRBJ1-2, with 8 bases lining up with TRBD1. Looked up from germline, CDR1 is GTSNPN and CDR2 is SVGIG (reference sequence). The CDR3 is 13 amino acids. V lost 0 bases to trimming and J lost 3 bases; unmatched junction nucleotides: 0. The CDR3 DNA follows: TGTGCCTGGAGTGTACAGGGGGACTATGGCTACACCTTC. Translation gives CAWSVQGDYGYTF.

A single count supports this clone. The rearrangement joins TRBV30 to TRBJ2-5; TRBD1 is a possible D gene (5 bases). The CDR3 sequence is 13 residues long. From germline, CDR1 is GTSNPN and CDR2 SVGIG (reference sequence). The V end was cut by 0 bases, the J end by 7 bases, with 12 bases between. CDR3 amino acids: CAWSVGQGATQYF. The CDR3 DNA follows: TGTGCCTGGAGTGTAGGGCAGGGCGCGACCCAGTACTTC.

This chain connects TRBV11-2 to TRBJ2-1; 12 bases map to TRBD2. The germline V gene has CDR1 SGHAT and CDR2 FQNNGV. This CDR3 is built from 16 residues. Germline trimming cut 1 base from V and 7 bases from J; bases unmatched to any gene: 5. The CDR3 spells CASSLVTSGSGNEQFF. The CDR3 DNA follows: TGTGCCAGCAGCTTAGTGACTAGCGGGAGCGGAAATGAGCAGTTCTTC.